This entry lists 11 T cell receptor beta chains sequenced from one sample in a study of OX40 agonist ivuxolimab in advanced cancers. Method: immunoSEQ multiplex PCR; TCRdb's copy keeps in-frame clones and lacks some. The sample includes 80,000 to 95,000 clones, about nine tenths of them seen just once. The sample consisted of CD4+ or CD8+ T cells sorted from blood, taken in a trial of the OX40 agonist ivuxolimab. The receptors were gathered from an adult with an advanced solid tumor such as melanoma, head and neck, liver or kidney cancer.

The chain recombines TRBV2 with TRBJ1-4; D is possibly TRBD1 (6 bases). The V gene's germline CDR1 is SNHLY and CDR2 FYNNEI. Trimming pared 6 bases from V and 4 bases from J, leaving 12 bases between. This CDR3 region has 14 residues. The CDR3 DNA follows: TGTGCCAGCAGGGTACAGGGCAGTAATGAAAAACTGTTTTTT. This translates into CASRVQGSNEKLFF.

This chain uses TRBV19 with TRBJ2-6; D gene unclear. CDR3 length: 16 residues. Germline lookup yields CDR1 LNHDA and CDR2 SQIVND (reference sequence). V was shortened by 5 bases and J by 0 bases, with 11 bases between the two germline ends. The CDR3 is CASSRTGSSGANVLTF. CDR3 DNA: TGTGCCAGTAGTCGTACCGGGTCCTCTGGGGCCAACGTCCTGACTTTC.

The chain links TRBV6-1 to TRBJ2-3, with 8 nucleotides matching TRBD1. CDR3 length: 14 amino acids. J gave up 2 bases and V 4 bases, and 2 bases lay outside the gene matches. CDR1 MNHNS and CDR2 SASEGT come from the germline V gene. CDR3 nucleotide sequence: TGTGCCAGCAGTGTTCAGGGGGCCACAGATACGCAGTATTTT. Protein: CASSVQGATDTQYF.

This sequence joins TRBV9 and TRBJ2-3, with D perhaps being TRBD1 or TRBD2 (5 bases each). Germline V CDR1 and CDR2: SGDLS, YYNGEE. This CDR3 comprises 16 residues. The ends were cut back, 7 bases at V and 2 bases at J, with 20 bases in the middle. Here the CDR3 reads CASLRGKGIPTDTQYF. CDR3 DNA sequence: TGTGCCAGCCTCCGGGGTAAGGGGATCCCCACAGATACGCAGTATTTT.

V and J are TRBV10-3 and TRBJ1-5; 8 bases align to TRBD1. The J segment lost 2 bases and the V segment lost 2 bases, leaving 5 bases of the junction unmatched. The CDR3 sequence is 16 residues long. Germline V lookup: CDR1 ENHRY, CDR2 SYGVKD. CDR3 protein: CAISEVPGGGNQPQHF. Here the CDR3 DNA reads TGTGCCATCAGTGAGGTGCCAGGGGGCGGCAATCAGCCCCAGCATTTT.

The chain has TRBV5-5 and TRBJ2-6; D call uncertain. Trimming pared 1 base from V and 0 bases from J, leaving 8 bases between. The CDR3 extends over 16 amino acids. Germline CDR1 and CDR2: SGHKS and YYEKEE (reference sequence). The CDR3 DNA reads as TGTGCCAGCAGCTTGTTCGTGGCCTCTGGGGCCAACGTCCTGACTTTC. Its protein product is CASSLFVASGANVLTF.

This sequence joins TRBV7-2 and TRBJ2-7; the D is unclear. The V end was cut by 1 base, the J end by 1 base, with 11 bases between. CDR3 length: 15 residues. Germline values: CDR1 SGHTA, CDR2 FQGNSA. CDR3: CASSLGVAISYEQYF. CDR3 DNA: TGTGCCAGCAGCTTAGGTGTAGCTATTTCCTACGAGCAGTACTTC.

The chain is built from TRBV7-2 and TRBJ1-5, with D perhaps matching TRBD1 (5 bases). This CDR3 region has 13 residues. Per the germline V gene, CDR1 is SGHTA and CDR2 is FQGNSA. The V gene lost 3 bases and the J gene lost 5 bases, with 8 bases spanning the gap. CDR3 protein: CASSLGLDQPQHF. The CDR3 bases are TGTGCCAGCAGCTTGGGGCTAGATCAGCCCCAGCATTTT.

The gene calls are TRBV6-1 and TRBJ1-1; D call uncertain. The CDR3 contains 13 residues. Trimming took off 5 bases at V and 1 base at J, with 8 bases between the two ends. Germline V CDR1 and CDR2: MNHNS, SASEGT. CDR3 loop: CASSLTENTEAFF. The CDR3 region has the DNA TGTGCCAGCAGTTTAACAGAGAACACTGAAGCTTTCTTT.

The chain uses TRBV6-1 and TRBJ2-7, with a tentative D call TRBD1 (6 bases). Between the trimmed V and J ends, which lost 6 bases and 3 bases, there was a span of 12 bases. The V gene's germline CDR1 is MNHNS and CDR2 SASEGT. This CDR3 comprises 13 residues. CDR3 sequence (DNA): TGTGCCAGCAGAACGGGACACCTCTACGAGCAGTACTTC. Translation: CASRTGHLYEQYF.

The chain has TRBV7-2 and TRBJ2-1; D possibly uses TRBD1 or TRBD2 (5 bases each). With 5 bases removed from V and 4 bases from J, the gap between germline ends came to 15 bases. CDR3 size: 15 residues. Germline V gene lookup returns CDR1 SGHTA and CDR2 FQGNSA. The CDR3 nucleotides read TGTGCCAGCAGCACGGACTTTAGGGGTTACAATGAGCAGTTCTTC. It codes for CASSTDFRGYNEQFF.